The rows below give T cell receptor beta chains drawn from one sample of a study of post-analysis software for immune sequencing data. TCRdb fed the PCR reads into MiXCR, producing one record per CDR3 protein. The table lists about 200,000 distinct CDR3 sequences, approximately 30% of them singletons. The source material was blood. Receptors were obtained from a girl aged 2-17 years with multiple sclerosis. Both conserved end residues are trimmed from each CDR3. Each record gives: clone size, J gene, V gene, CDR3 protein. The size of a clone is reported for some rows only, either as once, few or many, or as a class for expanded clones.

clone size: many; J gene: TRBJ2-7; V gene: TRBV5-1; CDR3 protein: ASSPDRALTEYEQY
clone size: few; J gene: TRBJ2-7; V gene: TRBV2; CDR3 protein: ASSVAGSCHEQY
clone size: -; J gene: TRBJ1-6; V gene: TRBV6-2/TRBV6-3; CDR3 protein: ASSWGHSPLH
clone size: -; J gene: TRBJ2-7; V gene: TRBV5-1; CDR3 protein: ASSPDQGSYEQY
clone size: many; J gene: TRBJ2-3; V gene: TRBV7-3; CDR3 protein: ASSLVRGRTDTQY
clone size: few; J gene: TRBJ1-6; V gene: TRBV3-1; CDR3 protein: ASSSLSDGSYNSPLH
clone size: few; J gene: TRBJ2-1; V gene: TRBV20-1; CDR3 protein: SAREGDEQF
clone size: many; J gene: TRBJ2-7; V gene: TRBV20-1; CDR3 protein: SASAALLNEQY
clone size: many; J gene: TRBJ1-5; V gene: TRBV7-2; CDR3 protein: ASSLGQADQPQH
clone size: -; J gene: TRBJ2-3; V gene: TRBV5-1; CDR3 protein: ATKAGGPEDTQY
clone size: few; J gene: TRBJ1-2; V gene: TRBV20-1; CDR3 protein: SARTPGPTRGGYT
clone size: many; J gene: TRBJ1-5; V gene: TRBV7-9; CDR3 protein: ASSLMGQGRQPQH
clone size: many; J gene: TRBJ2-7; V gene: TRBV20-1; CDR3 protein: SAIFRLEQY
clone size: -; J gene: TRBJ1-2; V gene: TRBV5-1; CDR3 protein: ASSAGQGNDGYT
clone size: -; J gene: TRBJ1-2; V gene: TRBV28; CDR3 protein: ASSLARLTNYGYT
clone size: many; J gene: TRBJ1-1; V gene: TRBV18; CDR3 protein: ASSMGQIENTEAF
clone size: -; J gene: TRBJ1-2; V gene: TRBV7-2; CDR3 protein: ASSLSGFYGYT
clone size: many; J gene: -; V gene: TRBV3-1; CDR3 protein: ASSLSEAGVEQY
clone size: -; J gene: TRBJ1-2; V gene: TRBV6-7; CDR3 protein: ASSLWKEANYVYT
clone size: few; J gene: TRBJ1-1; V gene: TRBV5-1; CDR3 protein: ASSLGAANTEAF
clone size: -; J gene: TRBJ1-2; V gene: TRBV20-1; CDR3 protein: SARTGGEYCGYT
clone size: -; J gene: TRBJ2-7; V gene: TRBV20-1; CDR3 protein: SAAGPLVEQY
clone size: few; J gene: TRBJ1-5; V gene: TRBV15; CDR3 protein: ATSSGEGPQH
clone size: many; J gene: TRBJ1-4; V gene: TRBV12-3/TRBV12-4; CDR3 protein: ASSSSDRVREKLF
clone size: many; J gene: TRBJ2-7; V gene: TRBV20-1; CDR3 protein: SARSDRGESSYEQY
clone size: few; J gene: TRBJ2-5; V gene: TRBV9; CDR3 protein: ASSVAPAGGGETQY
clone size: -; J gene: TRBJ2-3; V gene: TRBV20-1; CDR3 protein: SAQDSPSQY
clone size: -; J gene: TRBJ2-3; V gene: TRBV15; CDR3 protein: ATNPGRAGTDTQY
clone size: many; J gene: TRBJ1-5; V gene: TRBV29-1; CDR3 protein: SVVLRGQDQPQH
clone size: -; J gene: TRBJ1-1; V gene: TRBV12-3/TRBV12-4; CDR3 protein: ASSLGGLWGPEAF